This TCR beta chain appears in the sequencing data of a study of OX40 agonist ivuxolimab in advanced cancers. With regard to this clone: Its specificity is unknown.

Sequenced by immunoSEQ multiplex PCR; TCRdb stores in-frame clones only, minus some. The table has roughly 110,000 clones, around 90% seen once. Regarding the study as a whole: Some patients without response likewise showed low normalized clonal expansion.

V was clipped by 0 bases and J by 3 bases; unmatched bases: 8. CDR1 is SGDLS and CDR2 is YYNGEE in the germline V gene. CDR3 length equals 16 residues. Sequenced here: CD4+ or CD8+ T cells sorted from blood, sampled in a trial of the OX40 agonist ivuxolimab. This TCR was sampled from an adult with an advanced solid tumor such as melanoma, head and neck, liver or kidney cancer. This chain joins TRBV9 and TRBJ1-2; 7 nucleotides match TRBD1. The CDR3 protein is CASSVVPGGFDYGYTF. The CDR3 bases are TGTGCCAGCAGCGTAGTTCCAGGGGGGTTCGACTATGGCTACACCTTC.